This T cell receptor beta chain was retrieved from a study of shared clonotypes between healthy human individuals. Points from the study as a whole: A reduction in generation probabilities was seen for non-shared clonotypes relative to those shared by all four donors.

A note on this clone: The antigen is not known.

Germline V CDR1 and CDR2: LNHDA, SQIVND (reference sequence). The CDR3 has 13 residues. V lost 7 bases to trimming and J lost 11 bases; unmatched junction nucleotides: 6. The method was immunoSEQ multiplex PCR; TCRdb's version includes in-frame clones alone and lacks a portion of them. The data contain over 1.5 million clones, 95% to 99% of them singletons. The sequence was obtained from a man under 40 in good health. The sequenced sample consisted of naive CD4+ T cells sorted from blood. Regarding subset: CD45RA+ positively selected. This chain joins TRBV19 and TRBJ2-1; 12 bases match TRBD2. CDR3 DNA: TGTGCCAGTAATCTAGCGGGAGGGCATCAGCAGTTCTTC. Translating it yields CASNLAGGHQQFF.